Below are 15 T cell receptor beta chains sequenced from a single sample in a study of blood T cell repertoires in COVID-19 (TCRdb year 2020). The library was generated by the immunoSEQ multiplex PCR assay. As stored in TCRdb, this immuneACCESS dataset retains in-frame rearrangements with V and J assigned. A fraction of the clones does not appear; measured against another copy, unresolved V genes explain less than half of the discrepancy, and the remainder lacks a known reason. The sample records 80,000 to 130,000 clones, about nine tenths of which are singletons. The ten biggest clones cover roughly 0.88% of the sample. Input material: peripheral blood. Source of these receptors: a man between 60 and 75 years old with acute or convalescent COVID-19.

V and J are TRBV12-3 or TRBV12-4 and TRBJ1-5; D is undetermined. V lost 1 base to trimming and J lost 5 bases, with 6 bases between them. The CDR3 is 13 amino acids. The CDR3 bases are TGTGCCAGCAGTTTAGTTCCCGATCAGCCCCAGCATTTT. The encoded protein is CASSLVPDQPQHF.

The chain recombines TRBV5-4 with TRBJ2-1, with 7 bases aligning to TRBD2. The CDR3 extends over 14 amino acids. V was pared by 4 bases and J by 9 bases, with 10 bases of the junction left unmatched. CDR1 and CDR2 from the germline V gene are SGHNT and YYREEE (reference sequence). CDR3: CASSSGLGGIEQFF. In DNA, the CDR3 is TGTGCCAGCAGCAGCGGACTAGGAGGTATTGAGCAGTTCTTC.

CDR3 bases: TGTGCTAGTGGTTTGACGGGACTAGCAACAGATACGCAGTATTTT. Amino acids: CASGLTGLATDTQYF. The chain has TRBV12-5 and TRBJ2-3, with TRBD2 matching over 9 bases. The germline CDR1 and CDR2 sequences are LGHNT and FRNRAP. CDR3 length: 15 residues. V lost 2 bases to trimming and J lost 3 bases; unmatched junction nucleotides: 3.

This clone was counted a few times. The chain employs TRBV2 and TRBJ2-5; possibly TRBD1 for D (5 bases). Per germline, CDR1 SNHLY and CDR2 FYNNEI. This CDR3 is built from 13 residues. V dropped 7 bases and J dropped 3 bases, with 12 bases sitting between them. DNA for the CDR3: TGTGCCAGCAATAGTGGCAGGGAAGAGACCCAGTACTTC. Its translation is CASNSGREETQYF.

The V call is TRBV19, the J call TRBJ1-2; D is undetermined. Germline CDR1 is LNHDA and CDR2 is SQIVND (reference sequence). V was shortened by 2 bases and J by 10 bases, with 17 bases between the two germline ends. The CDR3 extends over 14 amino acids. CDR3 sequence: CASSIRSGNILYTF. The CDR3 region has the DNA TGTGCCAGTAGTATAAGGTCAGGCAACATACTCTACACCTTC.

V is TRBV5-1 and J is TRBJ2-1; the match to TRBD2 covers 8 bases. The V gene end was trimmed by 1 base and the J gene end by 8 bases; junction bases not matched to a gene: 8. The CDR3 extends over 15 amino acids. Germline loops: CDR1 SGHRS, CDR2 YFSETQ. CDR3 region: CASSLTSGPLDEQFF. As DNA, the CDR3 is TGCGCCAGCAGCTTGACTAGCGGACCTCTGGATGAGCAGTTCTTC.

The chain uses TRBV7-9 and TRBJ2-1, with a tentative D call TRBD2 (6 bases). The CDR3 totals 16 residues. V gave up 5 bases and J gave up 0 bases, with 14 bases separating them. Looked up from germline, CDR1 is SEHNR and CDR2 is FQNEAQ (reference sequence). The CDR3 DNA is TGTGCCAGCAGCCGGGAGCCCCCTAGCTCCTACAATGAGCAGTTCTTC. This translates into CASSREPPSSYNEQFF.

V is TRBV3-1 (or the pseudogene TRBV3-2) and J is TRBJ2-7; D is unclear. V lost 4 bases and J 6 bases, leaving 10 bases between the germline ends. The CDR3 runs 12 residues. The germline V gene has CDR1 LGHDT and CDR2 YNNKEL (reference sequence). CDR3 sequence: CASSPVSGEQYF. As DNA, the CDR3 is TGTGCCAGCAGCCCCGTGTCCGGCGAGCAGTACTTC.

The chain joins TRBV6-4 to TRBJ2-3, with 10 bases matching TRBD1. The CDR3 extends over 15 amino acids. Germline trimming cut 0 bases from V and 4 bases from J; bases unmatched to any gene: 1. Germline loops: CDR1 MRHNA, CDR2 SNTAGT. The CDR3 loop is CASSDSTGGADTQYF. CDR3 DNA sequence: TGTGCCAGCAGTGACTCGACAGGGGGCGCAGATACGCAGTATTTT.

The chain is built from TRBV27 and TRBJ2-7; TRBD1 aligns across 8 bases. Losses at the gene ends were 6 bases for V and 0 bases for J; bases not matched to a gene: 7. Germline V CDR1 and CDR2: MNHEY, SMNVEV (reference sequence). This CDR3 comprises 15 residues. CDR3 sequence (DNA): TGTGCCAGCAGACATCAACAGGGGGACTCCTACGAGCAGTACTTC. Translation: CASRHQQGDSYEQYF.

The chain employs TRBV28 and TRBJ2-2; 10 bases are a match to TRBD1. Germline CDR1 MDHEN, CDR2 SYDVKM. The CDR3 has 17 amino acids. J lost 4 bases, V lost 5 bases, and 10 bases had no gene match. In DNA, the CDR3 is TGTGCCAGCAGTCTTTCCCGCGACAGGGGGCTCACCGGGGAGCTGTTTTTT. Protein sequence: CASSLSRDRGLTGELFF. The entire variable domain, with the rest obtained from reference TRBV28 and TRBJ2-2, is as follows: DVKVTQSSRYLVKRTGEKVFLECVQDMDHENMFWYRQDPGLGLRLIYFSYDVKMKEKGDIPEGYSVSREKKERFSLILESASTNQTSMYLCASSLSRDRGLTGELFFGEGSRLTVL.

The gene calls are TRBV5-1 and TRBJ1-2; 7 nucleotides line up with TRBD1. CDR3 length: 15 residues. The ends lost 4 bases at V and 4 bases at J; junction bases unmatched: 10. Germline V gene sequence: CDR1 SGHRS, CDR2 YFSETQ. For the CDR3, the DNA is TGCGCCAGCAGCCCCCAGACAGGGTTGAGCTATGGCTACACCTTC. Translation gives CASSPQTGLSYGYTF.

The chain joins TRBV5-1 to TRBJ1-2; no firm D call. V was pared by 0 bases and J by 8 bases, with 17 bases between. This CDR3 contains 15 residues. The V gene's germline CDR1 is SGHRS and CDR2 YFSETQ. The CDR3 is CASSLDFAGREGYTF. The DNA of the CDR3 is TGCGCCAGCAGCTTGGATTTTGCCGGGCGGGAGGGCTACACCTTC.

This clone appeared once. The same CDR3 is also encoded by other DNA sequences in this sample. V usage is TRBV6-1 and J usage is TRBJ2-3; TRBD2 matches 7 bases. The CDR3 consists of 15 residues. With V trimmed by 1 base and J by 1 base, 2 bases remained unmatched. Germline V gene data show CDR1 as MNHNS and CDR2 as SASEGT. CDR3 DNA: TGTGCCAGCAGTGAAGGGGGGAGGGGCACAGATACGCAGTATTTT. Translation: CASSEGGRGTDTQYF.

This CDR3 reads CASSRRQGAYNSPLHF. CDR3 in DNA: TGTGCCAGCAGCCGACGGCAGGGGGCTTATAATTCACCCCTCCACTTT. The chain combines TRBV3-1 (or the pseudogene TRBV3-2) with TRBJ1-6, with 8 nucleotides matching TRBD1. J gave up 4 bases and V 4 bases, and 6 bases lay outside the gene matches. The CDR3 has 16 amino acids. Germline-derived CDR1 and CDR2 are LGHDT and YNNKEL (reference sequence).